A single sample is the source of the 14 T cell receptor beta chains below, sequenced in a study of CD8 T cells in ankylosing spondylitis. Study-level points and caveats: A TCR beta motif made of fewer than ten highly homologous variants seemed typical of ankylosing spondylitis blood.

TCRdb reanalysed the 5' RACE reads using MiXCR and keeps one entry per CDR3 protein. The data show around 890,000 distinct CDR3 sequences, over 9.5% seen once. Antigens of these TCRs are unknown. The sequencing input was blood, either unsorted or a sorted T cell fraction (not recorded which). Receptor source: a male donor with ankylosing spondylitis.

This clonotype was counted between two and nine times. The V gene is TRBV10-3, the J gene TRBJ2-1; TRBD2 aligns across 14 bases. This CDR3 has 18 amino acids. From germline, CDR1 is ENHRY and CDR2 SYGVKD. V was clipped by 6 bases and J by 4 bases; unmatched bases: 11. The CDR3 DNA reads as TGTGCCATCAGGGAAACCGGGACTAGCGGGAGTAGTTACAATGAGCAGTTCTTC. Translation: CAIRETGTSGSSYNEQFF.

Only a few counts were recorded for this clonotype. The chain uses TRBV20-1 and TRBJ1-1; no clear D gene. The germline V and J ends were trimmed by 6 bases and 4 bases, with 9 bases remaining between them. Germline V gene lookup returns CDR1 DFQATT and CDR2 SNEGSKA (reference sequence). The CDR3 length is 11 residues. The CDR3 sequence is CSAGRRTEAFF. The CDR3 DNA reads as TGCAGTGCCGGACGCCGCACTGAAGCTTTCTTT.

The table lists this clonotype with many counts. J is TRBJ2-1 and V is TRBV18; D remains ambiguous. The CDR3 sequence is 13 residues long. V dropped 2 bases and J dropped 8 bases, with 10 bases sitting between them. Germline lookup yields CDR1 KGHSH and CDR2 LQKENI. CDR3 sequence: CASSPATLHEQFF. CDR3 coding DNA: TGTGCCAGCTCACCAGCGACGTTACATGAGCAGTTCTTC. The full variable domain, in which reference TRBV18 and TRBJ2-1 provide the parts outside the CDR3, is NAGVMQNPRHLVRRRGQEARLRCSPMKGHSHVYWYRQLPEEGLKFMVYLQKENIIDESGMPKERFSAEFPKEGPSILRIQQVVRGDSAAYFCASSPATLHEQFFGPGTRLTVL.

The chain uses TRBV20-1 and TRBJ2-7; TRBD1 agrees at 9 bases. CDR1 and CDR2 (germline): DFQATT, SNEGSKA (reference sequence). V gave up 5 bases and J gave up 9 bases; unmatched junction bases: 11. This CDR3 is 13 amino acids long. The CDR3 region has the DNA TGCAGTGCTTACCGGGACAGGGACAAGGGGCAGTACTTC. Its translation is CSAYRDRDKGQYF.

The chain carries TRBV18 and TRBJ2-1, with D unclear. Germline loops: CDR1 KGHSH, CDR2 LQKENI. The CDR3 has 13 amino acids. V shed 5 bases and J shed 4 bases, with 9 bases lying between them. CDR3 in amino acids: CASSAALYNEQFF. The CDR3 coding sequence is TGTGCCAGCTCAGCGGCTCTTTACAATGAGCAGTTCTTC. Full variable domain (rest looked up from reference TRBV18 and TRBJ2-1): NAGVMQNPRHLVRRRGQEARLRCSPMKGHSHVYWYRQLPEEGLKFMVYLQKENIIDESGMPKERFSAEFPKEGPSILRIQQVVRGDSAAYFCASSAALYNEQFFGPGTRLTVL.

V usage is TRBV20-1 and J usage is TRBJ2-1; 7 bases agree with TRBD1. CDR3 length: 18 residues. Trimming at V came to 0 bases and at J to 2 bases, leaving 13 bases not matched to a gene. Germline V lookup: CDR1 DFQATT, CDR2 SNEGSKA (reference sequence). The CDR3 DNA reads as TGCAGTGCTAGAGATCTTGGAGTAGGGCAGGGGGCCTACAATGAGCAGTTCTTC. Translation gives CSARDLGVGQGAYNEQFF.

The chain couples TRBV9 to TRBJ2-7, with D perhaps matching TRBD1 (5 bases). The CDR3 loop spans 14 amino acids. The V gene lost 0 bases and the J gene lost 2 bases, with 9 bases spanning the gap. Per germline, CDR1 SGDLS and CDR2 YYNGEE. The CDR3 DNA reads as TGTGCCAGCAGCGTAGATCAGGGAACCTACGAGCAGTACTTC. Translation gives CASSVDQGTYEQYF. Variable domain in full (rest from reference TRBV9 and TRBJ2-7): DSGVTQTPKHLITATGQRVTLRCSPRSGDLSVYWYQQSLDQGLQFLIQYYNGEERAKGNILERFSAQQFPDLHSELNLSSLELGDSALYFCASSVDQGTYEQYFGPGTRLTVT.

This rearrangement joins TRBV20-1 to TRBJ1-4, with a possible D match to TRBD1 (5 bases). CDR3 length equals 16 residues. The germline CDR1 and CDR2 sequences are DFQATT and SNEGSKA (reference sequence). The germline V and J ends were trimmed by 0 bases and 8 bases, with 19 bases remaining between them. CDR3 bases: TGCAGTGCTAGAGATCCGATATTTGTGGCAGGGGAAAAACTGTTTTTT. Protein product: CSARDPIFVAGEKLFF.

This sequence joins TRBV11-3 and TRBJ2-1; 9 nucleotides line up with TRBD1. This CDR3 has 16 amino acids. Looked up from germline, CDR1 is SGHNT and CDR2 is YENEEA. J gave up 5 bases and V 2 bases, and 7 bases lay outside the gene matches. CDR3 sequence (DNA): TGTGCCAGCAGCTTACGGACAGGGGACGGCAACAATGAGCAGTTCTTC. Amino acid sequence: CASSLRTGDGNNEQFF.

This clonotype was observed many times. This sequence joins TRBV20-1 and TRBJ2-5; a weak D match, TRBD1 (5 bases). The length of the CDR3 is 14 residues. Germline values: CDR1 DFQATT, CDR2 SNEGSKA (reference sequence). The ends were cut back, 0 bases at V and 5 bases at J, with 13 bases in the middle. This CDR3 is CSARDFQGMETQYF. The DNA of the CDR3 is TGCAGTGCTAGAGATTTTCAGGGAATGGAGACCCAGTACTTC.

The gene calls are TRBV7-8 and TRBJ2-5, with D possibly called TRBD1 or TRBD2 (6 bases each). CDR1 and CDR2 (germline): SGHVS, FQNEAQ. CDR3 size: 15 residues. V was shortened by 1 base and J by 5 bases, with 14 bases between the two germline ends. The CDR3 nucleotides are TGTGCCAGCAGCTTAGAAGGGGGGCCGGGCGAGACCCAGTACTTC. Translated: CASSLEGGPGETQYF.

This clonotype occurred many times. This rearrangement joins TRBV5-1 to TRBJ2-3; 8 bases align to TRBD2. The CDR3 has 15 residues. Per the germline V gene, CDR1 is SGHRS and CDR2 is YFSETQ. J gave up 0 bases and V 2 bases, and 2 bases lay outside the gene matches. Here the CDR3 DNA reads TGCGCCAGCAGCTTAGCGGGAGATAGCACAGATACGCAGTATTTT. The encoded protein is CASSLAGDSTDTQYF.

This clonotype was counted a few times. The rearrangement uses TRBV6-5 and TRBJ1-4; D gene unclear. V lost 0 bases and J lost 6, with 17 bases in between. Germline assignment: CDR1 MNHEY and CDR2 SVGAGI. The CDR3 runs 17 residues. The CDR3 DNA reads TGTGCCAGCAGTTACTCGTACAGAACAACTAATGATGAAAAACTGTTTTTT. This sequence encodes CASSYSYRTTNDEKLFF.

This clonotype was observed a few times. This sequence joins TRBV28 and TRBJ2-7; tentatively, D is TRBD2 (5 bases). The CDR3 consists of 13 residues. Per the germline V gene, CDR1 is MDHEN and CDR2 is SYDVKM. Trimming removed 6 bases at V and 2 bases at J, with 11 bases between. The CDR3 region is CASRRGSAYEQYF. The DNA of the CDR3 is TGTGCCAGCAGGAGAGGGAGCGCCTACGAGCAGTACTTC.